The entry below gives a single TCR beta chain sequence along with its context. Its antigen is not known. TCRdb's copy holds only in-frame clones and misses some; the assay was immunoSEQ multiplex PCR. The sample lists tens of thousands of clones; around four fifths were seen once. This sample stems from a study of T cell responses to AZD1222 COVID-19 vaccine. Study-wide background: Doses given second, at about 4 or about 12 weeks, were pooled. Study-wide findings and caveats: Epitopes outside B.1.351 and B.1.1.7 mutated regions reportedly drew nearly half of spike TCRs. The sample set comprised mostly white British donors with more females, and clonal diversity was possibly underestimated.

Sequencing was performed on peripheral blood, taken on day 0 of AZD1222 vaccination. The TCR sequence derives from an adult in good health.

Written as DNA, the CDR3 is TGTGCCACCGGGGGATTGTATAATTCACCCCTCCACTTT. Its translation: CATGGLYNSPLHF. The gene calls are TRBV19 and TRBJ1-6, with D maybe TRBD1 (5 bases). CDR3 length: 13 amino acids. The V gene lost 10 bases and the J gene lost 4 bases, with 11 bases spanning the gap. Germline V gene lookup returns CDR1 LNHDA and CDR2 SQIVND (reference sequence).